This TCR beta chain was recorded in a study of T cell responses to AZD1222 COVID-19 vaccine. Findings and caveats of the study: Repertoire samples came only from after the peak T cell response. The CD4 TCRs associated with vaccination extended across spike and predominated at 160-218 and 743-854. Two AZD1222 doses significantly raised spike-specific TCR breadth and depth over controls. Seropositive at baseline were only a handful of AZD1222 recipients.

Repertoires were generated with immunoSEQ multiplex PCR, while TCRdb's copy carries only in-frame clones and drops some. In the table there are about 120,000 clones, around 90% of which are singletons. As for this clone: The target antigen is unknown.

Between the trimmed V and J ends, which lost 0 bases and 8 bases, there was a span of 15 bases. The CDR3 totals 15 residues. The germline CDR1 and CDR2 sequences are SGDLS and YYNGEE. This clonotype was obtained from an adult in good health. This sequence joins TRBV9 and TRBJ2-1, with a possible D match to TRBD1 (5 bases). Sequences were derived from peripheral blood, sampled on day 0 of AZD1222 vaccination. CDR3 sequence reads: CASSVDQGSSDEQFF. CDR3 coding DNA: TGTGCCAGCAGCGTAGATCAGGGCTCAAGCGATGAGCAGTTCTTC.